A selection of T cell receptor beta chains follows, all from one sample in a study of cytomegalovirus exposure and HLA in healthy donors. This table comes from immunoSEQ multiplex PCR, and its TCRdb copy is limited to in-frame clones, with some not included. Seen here are tens of thousands of clones, around 89% observed once, and the top ten hold roughly an eighth. The sample taken for sequencing was PBMCs. Source of these receptors: a woman under 40 in good health and CMV-seropositive. The CDR3 runs from the conserved cysteine through the conserved F or W. D genes are given only for firm matches. Size tells how often a clone was seen (once, few, many) or the class of an expanded clone, and some rows leave it out.

d_call: TRBD1; clone_size: NA; j_call: TRBJ2-7; v_call: TRBV10-1; cdr3_nt: TGCGCCAGCAGTGACGGGGCAGGGGGTCCGAAAATCTACGAGCAGTACTTC; cdr3_aa: CASSDGAGGPKIYEQYF
d_call: NA; clone_size: NA; j_call: TRBJ2-2; v_call: TRBV7-3; cdr3_nt: TGTGCCAGCAGCCTTGACTTGAACACCGGGGAGCTGTTTTTT; cdr3_aa: CASSLDLNTGELFF
d_call: NA; clone_size: NA; j_call: TRBJ1-1; v_call: TRBV19; cdr3_nt: TGTGCCAGTAGTACCTACAACACTGAAGCTTTCTTT; cdr3_aa: CASSTYNTEAFF
d_call: NA; clone_size: NA; j_call: TRBJ1-1; v_call: TRBV21-1; cdr3_nt: TGTGCCAGCAGACCCAGGGGCCTGGTGGTATCTGAAGCTTTCTTT; cdr3_aa: CASRPRGLVVSEAFF
d_call: NA; clone_size: NA; j_call: TRBJ1-4; v_call: TRBV27; cdr3_nt: TGTGCCAGCAGTCGTACTCCAGGGGTGGGATATGAAAAACTGTTTTTT; cdr3_aa: CASSRTPGVGYEKLFF
d_call: NA; clone_size: NA; j_call: TRBJ2-7; v_call: TRBV7-8; cdr3_nt: TGTGCCAGCAGCTTAGACAGGACCCACGAGCAGTACTTC; cdr3_aa: CASSLDRTHEQYF
d_call: NA; clone_size: NA; j_call: TRBJ1-1; v_call: TRBV5-4; cdr3_nt: TGTGCCAGCAGCCCCTCGACAGTACCGAACACTGAAGCTTTCTTT; cdr3_aa: CASSPSTVPNTEAFF
d_call: NA; clone_size: NA; j_call: TRBJ2-1; v_call: TRBV7-9; cdr3_nt: TGTGCCAGCAGCTTATACCTCTTGGCGGGCTACAATGAGCAGTTCTTC; cdr3_aa: CASSLYLLAGYNEQFF
d_call: TRBD2; clone_size: few; j_call: TRBJ2-3; v_call: TRBV9; cdr3_nt: TGTGCCAGCAGCGTTACTAGCGGAAGCACAGATACGCAGTATTTT; cdr3_aa: CASSVTSGSTDTQYF
d_call: TRBD1; clone_size: NA; j_call: TRBJ1-1; v_call: TRBV6-6; cdr3_nt: TGTGCCAGCAGTCCCGCAGGGGGTGGCACTGAAGCTTTCTTT; cdr3_aa: CASSPAGGGTEAFF
d_call: TRBD1; clone_size: NA; j_call: TRBJ1-6; v_call: TRBV30; cdr3_nt: TGTGCCTGTAAAGACAGGGGCCAGACCTATAATTCACCCCTCCACTTT; cdr3_aa: CACKDRGQTYNSPLHF
d_call: NA; clone_size: NA; j_call: TRBJ2-6; v_call: TRBV12-5; cdr3_nt: TGTGCTAGTGCCGAGGGAACATCTGGGGCCAACGTCCTGACTTTC; cdr3_aa: CASAEGTSGANVLTF
d_call: NA; clone_size: NA; j_call: TRBJ1-1; v_call: TRBV27; cdr3_nt: TGTGCCAGCAGTTTTTCTTTGGGAGGGTTGGGGGAAGCTTTCTTT; cdr3_aa: CASSFSLGGLGEAFF
d_call: NA; clone_size: NA; j_call: TRBJ2-1; v_call: TRBV20-1; cdr3_nt: TGCAGTGCTCTATCGTACAATGAGCAGTTCTTC; cdr3_aa: CSALSYNEQFF
d_call: TRBD1; clone_size: NA; j_call: TRBJ1-4; v_call: TRBV5-1; cdr3_nt: TGCGCCAGCAGCTTGGTCACCGGGACAGGGAGCGAAAAACTGTTTTTT; cdr3_aa: CASSLVTGTGSEKLFF
d_call: TRBD2; clone_size: NA; j_call: TRBJ2-5; v_call: TRBV6-1; cdr3_nt: TGTGCCAGCGGGAAGAGGGAGGGAGAGACCCAGTACTTC; cdr3_aa: CASGKREGETQYF
d_call: TRBD2; clone_size: once; j_call: TRBJ2-1; v_call: TRBV9; cdr3_nt: TGTGCCAGCAGCGTAGGAACTAGCGGGTACAATGAGCAGTTCTTC; cdr3_aa: CASSVGTSGYNEQFF
d_call: TRBD2; clone_size: NA; j_call: TRBJ2-3; v_call: TRBV4-1; cdr3_nt: TGCGCCAGCAGCCCCAGACTAGCGGAAAGCACAGATACGCAGTATTTT; cdr3_aa: CASSPRLAESTDTQYF
d_call: NA; clone_size: NA; j_call: TRBJ2-5; v_call: TRBV2; cdr3_nt: TGTGCCAGCAGTCCCCCCCCGCGGATCGAAGGGACCCAGTACTTC; cdr3_aa: CASSPPPRIEGTQYF
d_call: NA; clone_size: NA; j_call: TRBJ2-3; v_call: TRBV7-8; cdr3_nt: TGTGCCAGCAGCTTAACAGGGCCAGATACGCAGTATTTT; cdr3_aa: CASSLTGPDTQYF
d_call: TRBD2; clone_size: NA; j_call: TRBJ2-5; v_call: TRBV7-9; cdr3_nt: TGTGCCAGCCGGGGAGGGGAGACCCAGTACTTC; cdr3_aa: CASRGGETQYF
d_call: TRBD1; clone_size: NA; j_call: TRBJ2-2; v_call: TRBV6-4; cdr3_nt: TGTGCCAGCAGTGTGGGATCCGGGACAGGGCGATCCGGGGAGCTGTTTTTT; cdr3_aa: CASSVGSGTGRSGELFF
d_call: NA; clone_size: NA; j_call: TRBJ2-5; v_call: TRBV15; cdr3_nt: TGTGCCACCAGCAGAGTGGAAGGCCGGGGTCGAGAGACCCAGTACTTC; cdr3_aa: CATSRVEGRGRETQYF
d_call: NA; clone_size: NA; j_call: TRBJ2-1; v_call: TRBV7-6; cdr3_nt: TGTGCCAGCAGCCCAGGGGGGCCGGCGGGCTACAATGAGCAGTTCTTC; cdr3_aa: CASSPGGPAGYNEQFF
d_call: TRBD1; clone_size: NA; j_call: TRBJ1-1; v_call: TRBV10-2; cdr3_nt: TGCGCCAGCAGTCAACGACAGGGAAGGACTGAAGCTTTCTTT; cdr3_aa: CASSQRQGRTEAFF
d_call: NA; clone_size: NA; j_call: TRBJ2-3; v_call: TRBV9; cdr3_nt: TGTGCCAGCAGGGGGAGTCCGAGGAGCACAGATACGCAGTATTTT; cdr3_aa: CASRGSPRSTDTQYF
d_call: TRBD2; clone_size: NA; j_call: TRBJ2-3; v_call: TRBV4-1; cdr3_nt: TGCGCCAGCAGCCTAAGCCCGGGGGGGGGTACGCAGTATTTT; cdr3_aa: CASSLSPGGGTQYF
d_call: TRBD2; clone_size: NA; j_call: TRBJ2-7; v_call: TRBV28; cdr3_nt: TGTGCCAGCAGTAGAGCAGCGGGAGCGATCTACGAGCAGTACTTC; cdr3_aa: CASSRAAGAIYEQYF
d_call: TRBD2; clone_size: NA; j_call: TRBJ2-1; v_call: TRBV29-1; cdr3_nt: TGCAGCGTTATATCGGGAGGGCCAGATGAGCAGTTCTTC; cdr3_aa: CSVISGGPDEQFF
d_call: NA; clone_size: once; j_call: TRBJ2-2; v_call: TRBV4-2; cdr3_nt: TGTGCCAGCAAACCGAACCTAGCCACCGGGGAGCTGTTTTTT; cdr3_aa: CASKPNLATGELFF
d_call: NA; clone_size: NA; j_call: TRBJ1-1; v_call: TRBV2; cdr3_nt: TGTGCCAGCATGCGGGGCTTGAACACTGAAGCTTTCTTT; cdr3_aa: CASMRGLNTEAFF
d_call: TRBD2; clone_size: NA; j_call: TRBJ2-1; v_call: TRBV28; cdr3_nt: TGTGCCAGCAGTTTATTCCGACTAGCGGGAGGACACTACAATGAGCAGTTCTTC; cdr3_aa: CASSLFRLAGGHYNEQFF
d_call: NA; clone_size: NA; j_call: TRBJ2-1; v_call: TRBV27; cdr3_nt: TGTGCCAGCAGTCAAGGGGTAGGGGGTTACAATGAGCAGTTCTTC; cdr3_aa: CASSQGVGGYNEQFF
d_call: TRBD1; clone_size: NA; j_call: TRBJ2-7; v_call: TRBV7-6; cdr3_nt: TGTGCCAGCAGCTTAGGAAACAGGGGAGCTTCCTACGAGCAGTACTTC; cdr3_aa: CASSLGNRGASYEQYF
d_call: TRBD2; clone_size: NA; j_call: TRBJ2-3; v_call: TRBV11-2; cdr3_nt: TGTGCCAGCAGTCCGGTGGCGGGGGGCACAGATACGCAGTATTTT; cdr3_aa: CASSPVAGGTDTQYF
d_call: TRBD2; clone_size: NA; j_call: TRBJ2-7; v_call: TRBV11-2; cdr3_nt: TGTGCCAGCAGCTTATATGGGACTAGCGGGTACCGCTCCTACGAGCAGTACTTC; cdr3_aa: CASSLYGTSGYRSYEQYF
d_call: TRBD1; clone_size: NA; j_call: TRBJ2-7; v_call: TRBV2; cdr3_nt: TGTGCCAGCAGTGATTCTTGGGACAGAGAGTACGAGCAGTACTTC; cdr3_aa: CASSDSWDREYEQYF
d_call: NA; clone_size: NA; j_call: TRBJ2-5; v_call: TRBV18; cdr3_nt: TGTGCCAGCTTACCACTGGACAGACAAGAGACCCAGTACTTC; cdr3_aa: CASLPLDRQETQYF
d_call: NA; clone_size: NA; j_call: TRBJ1-4; v_call: TRBV7-9; cdr3_nt: TGTGCCAGCAGCCTGGACAGAACTAATGAAAAACTGTTTTTT; cdr3_aa: CASSLDRTNEKLFF
d_call: NA; clone_size: NA; j_call: TRBJ2-6; v_call: TRBV11-2; cdr3_nt: TGTGCCAGCAGCTTCGTGTCTGGGGCCAACGTCCTGACTTTC; cdr3_aa: CASSFVSGANVLTF
d_call: TRBD1; clone_size: NA; j_call: TRBJ1-5; v_call: TRBV4-1; cdr3_nt: TGCGCCAGCAGCTACCGACAGGGGCGGAATCAGCCCCAGCATTTT; cdr3_aa: CASSYRQGRNQPQHF
d_call: NA; clone_size: NA; j_call: TRBJ1-1; v_call: TRBV23-1; cdr3_nt: TGCGCCAGCAGTCAATCCTGTCGGGAGAACACTGAAGCTTTCTTT; cdr3_aa: CASSQSCRENTEAFF
d_call: TRBD1; clone_size: once; j_call: TRBJ2-7; v_call: TRBV27; cdr3_nt: TGTGCCAGCAGCCTTTATCAGTCGACAGGGGCTGAATACGAGCAGTACTTC; cdr3_aa: CASSLYQSTGAEYEQYF
d_call: NA; clone_size: NA; j_call: TRBJ2-1; v_call: TRBV5-1; cdr3_nt: TGCGCCAGCAGCTTGTCGGCGGTGAGCTCCTACAATGAGCAGTTCTTC; cdr3_aa: CASSLSAVSSYNEQFF